One sample yielded the 21 T cell receptor beta chains listed below, sequenced in a study of blood T cell repertoires in COVID-19. Produced via immunoSEQ multiplex PCR; TCRdb's table is partial and in-frame only. The repertoire holds around 130,000 clones, with more than 85% as singletons. The sequenced sample consisted of peripheral blood. The source is a human donor in a cohort sampled during active COVID-19.

The chain is built from TRBV10-2 and TRBJ2-2, with D possibly being TRBD2 (5 bases). Germline V lookup: CDR1 WSHSY, CDR2 SAAADI. V lost 0 bases to trimming and J lost 0 bases, with 11 bases between them. The CDR3 extends over 17 amino acids. The CDR3 DNA reads as TGCGCCAGCAGTGAGTCCCTCCTACTAGCGAACACCGGGGAGCTGTTTTTT. This translates into CASSESLLLANTGELFF.

V and J are TRBV27 and TRBJ2-7; 8 bases fit TRBD1. J gave up 5 bases and V 6 bases, and 6 bases lay outside the gene matches. The CDR3 has 13 amino acids. Germline V gene sequence: CDR1 MNHEY, CDR2 SMNVEV (reference sequence). CDR3 in amino acids: CASSGQGEHEQYF. CDR3 nucleotides: TGTGCCAGCAGCGGACAGGGAGAACACGAGCAGTACTTC.

The chain couples TRBV29-1 to TRBJ1-1, with TRBD1 as a possible D gene (5 bases). This CDR3 region has 13 residues. Germline assignment: CDR1 SQVTM and CDR2 ANQGSEA. V lost 3 bases and J lost 4, with 12 bases in between. CDR3 nucleotide sequence: TGCAGCGTTGAGGGGGGAGCGGGCACTGAAGCTTTCTTT. This gives the protein CSVEGGAGTEAFF.

Only a few counts were recorded for this clone. This CDR3 reads CASSLAALSYEQYF. In DNA form, the CDR3 reads TGCGCCAGCAGCTTAGCGGCCCTCTCCTACGAGCAGTACTTC. The chain recombines TRBV4-1 with TRBJ2-7, with a tentative D call TRBD2 (6 bases). CDR3 length: 14 residues. With 5 bases removed from V and 0 bases from J, the gap between germline ends came to 11 bases. Per germline, CDR1 MGHRA and CDR2 YSYEKL.

This clone was observed at least ten times. The chain is built from TRBV1 and TRBJ1-1. TRBV1 is listed as a pseudogene. This CDR3 is 14 amino acids long. This chain's CDR3 is CTSSQEEANTEAFF. The CDR3 nucleotides read TGCACCAGCAGCCAAGAAGAAGCCAACACTGAAGCTTTCTTT.

The chain has TRBV28 and TRBJ2-5, with 14 nucleotides matching TRBD2. Per germline, CDR1 MDHEN and CDR2 SYDVKM. The CDR3 spans 18 residues. With V trimmed by 4 bases and J by 1 base, 8 bases remained unmatched. The CDR3 spells CASSYPGTSGGIQETQYF. CDR3 bases: TGTGCCAGCAGTTACCCCGGGACTAGCGGGGGTATCCAAGAGACCCAGTACTTC.

The genes are TRBV5-8 and TRBJ2-1; D might be TRBD2 (5 bases). V was pared by 0 bases and J by 5 bases, with 15 bases between. Germline CDR1 reads SGHTS; CDR2 reads YDEGEE. The CDR3 runs to 16 residues. CDR3 loop: CASSLVLVAGNNEQFF. In DNA form, the CDR3 reads TGTGCCAGCAGCTTGGTACTAGTTGCCGGAAACAATGAGCAGTTCTTC.

V usage is TRBV7-2 and J usage is TRBJ2-2; TRBD1 agrees at 7 bases. Losses at the gene ends were 4 bases for V and 6 bases for J; bases not matched to a gene: 8. This CDR3 is 15 amino acids long. Germline values: CDR1 SGHTA, CDR2 FQGNSA. The CDR3 sequence is CASSSLTGVPGELFF. The CDR3, as DNA: TGTGCCAGCAGCTCACTAACAGGGGTACCCGGGGAGCTGTTTTTT.

The chain is built from TRBV6-4 and TRBJ2-3, with 10 nucleotides matching TRBD1. V dropped 6 bases and J dropped 2; count of bases not matched to a gene: 5. The CDR3 consists of 15 residues. The V gene's germline CDR1 is MRHNA and CDR2 SNTAGT. CDR3 amino acids: CASSGGQGPTDTQYF. In DNA, the CDR3 is TGTGCCAGCAGCGGGGGACAGGGGCCCACAGATACGCAGTATTTT.

This chain connects TRBV5-5 to TRBJ2-7; D is possibly TRBD1 (5 bases). V lost 4 bases to trimming and J lost 0 bases, with 11 bases between them. The CDR3 length is 14 residues. Germline CDR1 and CDR2: SGHKS and YYEKEE (reference sequence). The CDR3, as DNA: TGTGCCAGCAGCATGACAGTACCCTCCTACGAGCAGTACTTC. Translated: CASSMTVPSYEQYF.

The chain couples TRBV15 to TRBJ2-5; D possibly corresponds to TRBD1 (8 bases). CDR3 size: 17 residues. The V end lost 5 bases, the J end lost 2 bases, and 21 bases lay between the germline ends. The germline gives CDR1 LNHNV, CDR2 YYDKDF (reference sequence). The CDR3 spells CATSAPTGGGLQETQYF. The CDR3 nucleotides read TGTGCCACCAGCGCGCCAACAGGGGGGGGCCTTCAAGAGACCCAGTACTTC.

The chain employs TRBV15 and TRBJ2-1, with TRBD1 matching over 7 bases. CDR1 and CDR2 (germline): LNHNV, YYDKDF (reference sequence). CDR3 length: 15 amino acids. Unmatched junction bases numbered 7, after V lost 5 bases and J lost 3 bases. The CDR3 DNA sequence: TGTGCCACCAGCCCGAGGCAGGGGGTCTACAATGAGCAGTTCTTC. Translating it yields CATSPRQGVYNEQFF.

The chain carries TRBV28 and TRBJ2-7, with a possible D match to TRBD1 (7 bases). Trimming cost V 5 bases and J 2 bases, with 22 bases left between them. Germline V gene sequence: CDR1 MDHEN, CDR2 SYDVKM. The CDR3 consists of 17 residues. As DNA, the CDR3 is TGTGCCAGCAGTCCACCCCCCGGCGGAGGGGGCCCCTACGAGCAGTACTTC. This gives the protein CASSPPPGGGGPYEQYF. The whole variable domain, filled in from reference TRBV28 and TRBJ2-7, reads DVKVTQSSRYLVKRTGEKVFLECVQDMDHENMFWYRQDPGLGLRLIYFSYDVKMKEKGDIPEGYSVSREKKERFSLILESASTNQTSMYLCASSPPPGGGGPYEQYFGPGTRLTVT.

The chain combines TRBV15 with TRBJ1-2; D is undetermined. This CDR3 is built from 13 residues. Trimming pared 2 bases from V and 8 bases from J, leaving 12 bases between. CDR1 is LNHNV, CDR2 YYDKDF, per germline (reference sequence). The CDR3: CATSRPGLDGYTF. For the CDR3, the DNA is TGTGCCACCAGCAGACCCGGTCTAGACGGCTACACCTTC.

This clone was seen once. The genes are TRBV11-2 and TRBJ2-3, with D possibly matching TRBD1 (5 bases). The length of the CDR3 is 15 residues. The V gene's germline CDR1 is SGHAT and CDR2 FQNNGV. V was cut by 5 bases and J by 2 bases, with 14 bases left in between. The CDR3 loop is CASSPGHSYTDTQYF. The CDR3 DNA reads TGTGCCAGCAGCCCCGGACACAGTTACACAGATACGCAGTATTTT.

This clone showed up just once. This chain links TRBV10-1 with TRBJ1-4; TRBD1 is a possible D gene (5 bases). Germline V gene lookup returns CDR1 WNHNN and CDR2 SYGVQD (reference sequence). V lost 10 bases to trimming and J lost 8 bases, with 14 bases between them. This CDR3 comprises 12 residues. The CDR3 loop reads CATDRDSEKLFF. CDR3 coding DNA: TGCGCCACCGACAGAGACTCCGAAAAACTGTTTTTT.

This chain connects TRBV10-2 to TRBJ2-5, with TRBD1 matching over 8 bases. The CDR3 is 15 residues long. The germline V gene has CDR1 WSHSY and CDR2 SAAADI. V was clipped by 6 bases and J by 2 bases; unmatched bases: 8. CDR3 residues: CASSYGTGVQETQYF. CDR3 in DNA: TGCGCCAGCAGCTACGGGACAGGTGTACAAGAGACCCAGTACTTC.

The chain joins TRBV6-1 to TRBJ2-1; TRBD2 matches at 11 bases. Germline V CDR1 and CDR2: MNHNS, SASEGT. The CDR3 spans 15 residues. Trimming took 1 base from V and 6 from J; bases not matched to a gene: 2. This CDR3 reads CASSEGTSGSNEQFF. The CDR3 nucleotides read TGTGCCAGCAGTGAAGGGACTAGCGGGTCCAATGAGCAGTTCTTC.

The chain is built from TRBV19 and TRBJ1-5; 8 nucleotides line up with TRBD1. CDR3 length: 16 amino acids. The ends lost 4 bases at V and 6 bases at J; junction bases unmatched: 11. Germline CDR1 LNHDA, CDR2 SQIVND (reference sequence). CDR3 in amino acids: CASSTYYQGASQPQHF. The DNA of the CDR3 is TGTGCCAGTAGTACCTATTACCAGGGGGCGAGTCAGCCCCAGCATTTT. The whole variable domain, filled in from reference TRBV19 and TRBJ1-5, reads DGGITQSPKYLFRKEGQNVTLSCEQNLNHDAMYWYRQDPGQGLRLIYYSQIVNDFQKGDIAEGYSVSREKKESFPLTVTSAQKNPTAFYLCASSTYYQGASQPQHFGDGTRLSIL.

V gene TRBV3-1 (or the pseudogene TRBV3-2) combines with J gene TRBJ2-7; TRBD1 agrees at 7 bases. Germline-derived CDR1 and CDR2 are LGHDT and YNNKEL (reference sequence). The CDR3 has 14 residues. The V segment lost 1 base and the J segment 9 bases; nucleotides outside the gene matches: 9. CDR3 coding DNA: TGTGCCAGCAGCCAAGGAGAGACATCAGGGGGGCAGTACTTC. It yields the protein CASSQGETSGGQYF.

This CDR3 is CASSQESGRFNQPQHF. DNA of the CDR3: TGCGCCAGCAGCCAAGAGTCAGGGCGGTTCAATCAGCCCCAGCATTTT. This chain links TRBV4-1 with TRBJ1-5; TRBD1 is a possible D gene (5 bases). Germline V gene data show CDR1 as MGHRA and CDR2 as YSYEKL. V was pared by 0 bases and J by 3 bases, with 12 bases between. The CDR3 is 16 residues long.